Following are 23 T cell receptor beta chains from one sample sequenced in a study of blood T cells in healthy people across ages. A J-beta primer mix and a sample-barcoded 5' primer were used in a second PCR of roughly 6 to 11 cycles. One entry per CDR3 protein, called by TCRdb with MiXCR from the 5' RACE reads. The sample includes 700,000 to 950,000 distinct CDR3 sequences, around 46% of them seen just once. Sequencing was performed on blood. These receptors originate from an older woman in good health.

This clonotype was seen more than once but under ten times. The rearrangement joins TRBV7-3 to TRBJ1-2; D remains unclear. Trimming pared 3 bases from V and 3 bases from J, leaving 17 bases between. Germline CDR1 and CDR2: SGHTA and FQGTGA. The CDR3 is 16 residues long. In DNA, the CDR3 is TGTGCCAGCAGCTTTATGGACCATCCCCCTCACTATGGCTACACCTTC. Encoded protein: CASSFMDHPPHYGYTF.

This clonotype was seen a single time. With a much larger clone just one base away, this may be a read error. The chain has TRBV5-6 and TRBJ2-1; TRBD2 agrees at 7 bases. The CDR3 is made up of 15 amino acids. Germline V gene lookup returns CDR1 SGHDT and CDR2 YYEEEE. CDR3 loop: CASSLTSGAVNGQFF. The CDR3 nucleotides are TGTGCCAGCAGCTTGACCAGCGGGGCCGTTAATGGGCAGTTCTTC.

The V call is TRBV7-2, the J call TRBJ2-1; 11 bases match TRBD2. The CDR3 sequence is 16 residues long. CDR1 and CDR2 (germline): SGHTA, FQGNSA. V lost 2 bases, J lost 9 bases, and 9 bases stayed unmatched. Here the CDR3 reads CASSLTGSGRGSEQFF. The CDR3 DNA sequence: TGTGCCAGCAGCTTAACTGGTAGCGGGAGGGGTTCTGAGCAGTTCTTC.

This clonotype has just a few counts. The V call is TRBV3-1, the J call TRBJ2-3; a possible D gene is TRBD2 (5 bases). The CDR3 has 15 residues. V was shortened by 0 bases and J by 3 bases, with 10 bases between the two germline ends. Germline V gene lookup returns CDR1 LGHDT and CDR2 YNNKEL (reference sequence). The CDR3 loop reads CASSQETSKTDTQYF. For the CDR3, the DNA is TGTGCCAGCAGCCAAGAAACTAGTAAGACAGATACGCAGTATTTT.

The chain recombines TRBV19 with TRBJ2-3, with 11 bases identical to TRBD2. The CDR3 loop spans 15 amino acids. CDR1 and CDR2 (germline): LNHDA, SQIVND (reference sequence). The V and J ends lost 9 bases and 6 bases, in that order; junction bases with no gene match: 11. The DNA for the CDR3 is TGTGCCAGCGCTATAGCGGGGGGGCGTTCTGATACGCAGTATTTT. Protein product: CASAIAGGRSDTQYF.

The chain combines TRBV28 with TRBJ2-7, with TRBD1 as a possible D gene (6 bases). Germline values: CDR1 MDHEN, CDR2 SYDVKM. V gave up 8 bases and J gave up 2 bases, with 19 bases separating them. This CDR3 contains 15 residues. The DNA for the CDR3 is TGTGCCAGCCAACGTCCCGGGACAAATGCCTACGAGCAGTACTTC. Translating gives CASQRPGTNAYEQYF.

The gene calls are TRBV6-5 and TRBJ1-2; possible D gene TRBD1, 6 bases. Germline CDR1 is MNHEY and CDR2 is SVGAGI. The CDR3 length is 16 residues. The germline V and J ends were trimmed by 5 bases and 5 bases, with 21 bases remaining between them. The CDR3 sequence is CASSPGAAGVGYGYTF. CDR3 sequence (DNA): TGTGCCAGCAGTCCCGGCGCGGCAGGGGTTGGGTATGGCTACACCTTC.

V usage is TRBV3-1 and J usage is TRBJ1-1; D remains ambiguous. Trimming pared 4 bases from V and 4 bases from J, leaving 16 bases between. Per germline, CDR1 LGHDT and CDR2 YNNKEL (reference sequence). The CDR3 loop spans 15 amino acids. CDR3 bases: TGTGCCAGCAGCCTGACTAGTAAGGTGAGCACTGAAGCTTTCTTT. This sequence encodes CASSLTSKVSTEAFF.

The J gene is TRBJ1-1, the V gene TRBV2, with a weak D call TRBD1 (5 bases). V was shortened by 6 bases and J by 8 bases, with 19 bases between the two germline ends. Germline assignment: CDR1 SNHLY and CDR2 FYNNEI. The CDR3 extends over 14 amino acids. The CDR3 loop reads CASRGDSIIREAFF. In DNA form, the CDR3 reads TGTGCCAGCAGGGGCGACAGTATCATAAGAGAAGCTTTCTTT.

V and J are TRBV12-3 or TRBV12-4 and TRBJ2-1; 12 bases fit TRBD2. The DNA end lines up better with TRBJ2-7; the J call may be wrong. The CDR3 loop spans 15 amino acids. The CDR3 sequence is CASRTSGRISYEQYF. The CDR3 bases are TGTGCCAGCAGGACTAGCGGGAGAATCTCCTACGAGCAGTACTTC.

This clonotype has more than one count but fewer than ten. The chain combines TRBV7-8 with TRBJ2-1; no clear D. Germline CDR1 is SGHVS and CDR2 is FQNEAQ. The CDR3 spans 15 residues. The ends were cut back, 1 base at V and 2 bases at J, with 9 bases in the middle. The CDR3 loop reads CASSLEMQAYNEQFF. CDR3 bases: TGTGCCAGCAGCTTAGAAATGCAGGCCTACAATGAGCAGTTCTTC. The full variable domain, with the rest looked up from reference TRBV7-8 and TRBJ2-1, is GAGVSQSPRYKVAKRGQDVALRCDPISGHVSLFWYQQALGQGPEFLTYFQNEAQLDKSGLPSDRFFAERPEGSVSTLKIQRTQQEDSAVYLCASSLEMQAYNEQFFGPGTRLTVL.

The chain is built from TRBV27 and TRBJ2-5; 14 bases fit TRBD2. Gene TRBJ2-7 matches the end of the DNA better, so the J call may be wrong. The germline V gene has CDR1 MNHEY and CDR2 SMNVEV (reference sequence). The CDR3 length is 17 residues. The CDR3: CASSLSGGLAGVNEQYF. In nucleotides, the CDR3 is TGTGCCAGCAGTTTATCAGGGGGACTAGCGGGAGTCAACGAGCAGTACTTC.

The chain is built from TRBV19 and TRBJ2-7, with 14 nucleotides matching TRBD2. With the DNA end fitting TRBJ2-5 better, the J assignment may be wrong. CDR3 size: 18 residues. Germline CDR1 reads LNHDA; CDR2 reads SQIVND (reference sequence). The CDR3 reads CASSITGTSGSLGETQYF. In nucleotides, the CDR3 is TGTGCCAGTAGTATAACCGGGACTAGCGGGAGCCTGGGGGAGACCCAGTACTTC.

V gene TRBV7-3 combines with J gene TRBJ2-7; the match to TRBD1 covers 8 bases. This CDR3 is 15 amino acids long. The germline gives CDR1 SGHTA, CDR2 FQGTGA. V trimming: 3 bases; J trimming: 2 bases; junction bases outside the gene matches: 6. The CDR3 protein is CASSLDRDPTYEQYF. The CDR3 nucleotides read TGTGCCAGCAGCTTGGACAGGGACCCCACCTACGAGCAGTACTTC.

V gene TRBV10-3 combines with J gene TRBJ1-5; TRBD1 might be the D (5 bases). The CDR3 is 13 residues long. Trimming took off 6 bases at V and 10 bases at J, with 16 bases between the two ends. The V gene's germline CDR1 is ENHRY and CDR2 SYGVKD. This CDR3 reads CAIRETAINPQHF. CDR3 sequence (DNA): TGTGCCATCAGGGAGACAGCCATCAACCCCCAGCATTTT.

This clonotype is a singleton in its sample. The genes are TRBV6-2 or TRBV6-3 and TRBJ1-2; D is possibly TRBD1 (6 bases). Per germline, CDR1 MNHEY and CDR2 SVGEGT. This CDR3 region has 17 residues. Trimming left V 4 bases short and J 4 bases short, with 22 bases between. In DNA form, the CDR3 reads TGTGCCAGCAGTTGGCAACAATTGGGGGCAGACGTCTATGGCTACACCTTC. It translates to CASSWQQLGADVYGYTF.

The V and J genes are TRBV12-3 or TRBV12-4 and TRBJ1-1, with 8 bases identical to TRBD1. The V gene end was trimmed by 6 bases and the J gene end by 1 base; junction bases not matched to a gene: 4. This CDR3 comprises 14 residues. CDR3 sequence: CASSRTGQNTEAFF. The CDR3 DNA reads TGTGCCAGCAGCCGGACAGGGCAGAACACTGAAGCTTTCTTT.

This clonotype was observed many times. The genes are TRBV12-3 or TRBV12-4 and TRBJ1-6; possibly TRBD1 for D (5 bases). V lost 3 bases to trimming and J lost 7 bases, with 10 bases between them. CDR3 length: 14 amino acids. The CDR3: CASSFEGSNSPLHF. In DNA, the CDR3 is TGTGCCAGCAGTTTTGAGGGGTCCAATTCACCCCTCCACTTT.

The chain is built from TRBV6-1 and TRBJ1-2; D is unclear. CDR1 is MNHNS and CDR2 is SASEGT in the germline V gene. CDR3 length equals 15 residues. V gave up 3 bases and J gave up 0 bases, with 11 bases separating them. CDR3 region: CASSDSGRPNYGYTF. DNA of the CDR3: TGTGCCAGCAGTGATTCGGGCCGCCCTAACTATGGCTACACCTTC.

This clonotype was found a few times. This chain connects TRBV6-6 to TRBJ2-6; D not certain. V was trimmed by 2 bases and J by 1 base, leaving 6 bases between them. The CDR3 contains 15 residues. Germline V gives CDR1 MNHNY, CDR2 SVGAGI (reference sequence). The CDR3 sequence is CASSYALSGANVLTF. For the CDR3, the DNA is TGTGCCAGCAGTTACGCCCTATCTGGGGCCAACGTCCTGACTTTC.

V is TRBV6-1 and J is TRBJ1-3; D is undetermined. V lost 8 bases and J 4 bases, leaving 9 bases between the germline ends. The CDR3 is 12 amino acids. Per germline, CDR1 MNHNS and CDR2 SASEGT. The CDR3 sequence is CASVDGGNTIYF. The CDR3, as DNA: TGTGCCAGCGTCGACGGGGGAAACACCATATATTTT.

This clonotype was found a few times. This sequence joins TRBV2 and TRBJ2-7; D not certain. V gave up 4 bases and J gave up 6 bases, with 13 bases separating them. This CDR3 is built from 13 residues. Germline values: CDR1 SNHLY, CDR2 FYNNEI. The CDR3 DNA is TGTGCCAGCAGTGTGGGCCCTACGACCGAGCAGTACTTC. This encodes CASSVGPTTEQYF.

In its sample, this clonotype was seen many times. This rearrangement joins TRBV7-6 to TRBJ2-7; 8 bases align to TRBD1. V dropped 2 bases and J dropped 3; count of bases not matched to a gene: 12. This CDR3 is built from 17 residues. CDR1 SGHVS and CDR2 FNYEAQ come from the germline V gene. CDR3 amino acids: CASSLFGIGTGGYEQYF. The CDR3 bases are TGTGCCAGCAGCTTATTTGGCATCGGGACAGGTGGCTACGAGCAGTACTTC.